The 2 T cell receptor beta chains below all came from one sample that was sequenced in a study of preoperative IRX-2 immunotherapy in early breast cancer. Treatment in this sample: preoperative locoregional IRX-2 cytokine immunotherapy. The repertoire was sequenced with immunoSEQ multiplex PCR; TCRdb's copy has only in-frame clones and lacks some. The table records 40,000 to 50,000 clones, approximately 80% of them present only once. Sequenced material: tumor tissue, taken after IRX-2 immunotherapy. The receptors originated from a human donor with breast cancer.

This sequence joins TRBV10-2 and TRBJ1-2; D is possibly TRBD1 (5 bases). Trimming left V 6 bases short and J 0 bases short, with 11 bases between. The CDR3 extends over 14 amino acids. Germline V gene lookup returns CDR1 WSHSY and CDR2 SAAADI. The CDR3 loop is CASSSQGANYGYTF. The CDR3 DNA follows: TGCGCCAGCAGCAGCCAGGGAGCTAACTATGGCTACACCTTC.

The rearrangement joins TRBV19 to TRBJ1-1; TRBD1 matches 7 bases. The length of the CDR3 is 18 residues. V trimming: 4 bases; J trimming: 4 bases; junction bases outside the gene matches: 18. Per the germline V gene, CDR1 is LNHDA and CDR2 is SQIVND (reference sequence). In DNA form, the CDR3 reads TGTGCCAGTAGTAATCAGGGGGTGGCACAGGGGCTGGGCACTGAAGCTTTCTTT. Translation: CASSNQGVAQGLGTEAFF.